These 20 T cell receptor beta chains originate from one sample sequenced in a study of OX40 agonist ivuxolimab in advanced cancers. Method: immunoSEQ multiplex PCR; TCRdb's copy keeps in-frame clones and lacks some. The data show about 38,000 clones, 60% to 85% seen once. The input for sequencing was CD4+ or CD8+ T cells sorted from blood, taken in a trial of the OX40 agonist ivuxolimab. These receptors all come from an adult with an advanced solid tumor such as melanoma, head and neck, liver or kidney cancer.

The chain carries TRBV29-1 and TRBJ1-4; D is undetermined. The CDR3 runs to 12 residues. Trimming took off 7 bases at V and 8 bases at J, with 14 bases between the two ends. Germline-derived CDR1 and CDR2 are SQVTM and ANQGSEA. The DNA for the CDR3 is TGCAGCGGGCAATCAGGAGACGAAAAACTGTTTTTT. Its translation is CSGQSGDEKLFF.

This chain links TRBV27 with TRBJ1-6; D is possibly TRBD1 (5 bases). Trimming shortened V by 4 bases and J by 6 bases, and 10 bases separated the two germline ends. Germline V lookup: CDR1 MNHEY, CDR2 SMNVEV (reference sequence). The CDR3 runs 14 residues. CDR3 protein: CASSSARANSPLHF. Written as DNA, the CDR3 is TGTGCCAGCAGTTCAGCCAGGGCTAATTCACCCCTCCACTTT.

The rearrangement links TRBV28 to TRBJ2-7, with TRBD1 identical over 12 bases. V shed 5 bases, J shed 4 bases, and the junction held 9 bases outside the gene matches. This CDR3 contains 16 residues. Germline CDR1 and CDR2: MDHEN and SYDVKM. The CDR3 nucleotides are TGTGCCAGCAGTGAGGCCGGGACAGGGGGCAAGTACGAGCAGTACTTC. It translates to CASSEAGTGGKYEQYF.

The V and J genes are TRBV27 and TRBJ2-7, with 8 bases lining up with TRBD1. V dropped 5 bases and J dropped 2; count of bases not matched to a gene: 8. Germline CDR1 and CDR2: MNHEY and SMNVEV (reference sequence). The CDR3 totals 15 residues. CDR3 in amino acids: CASSPWDRTTYEQYF. CDR3 coding DNA: TGTGCCAGCAGTCCCTGGGACAGGACCACCTACGAGCAGTACTTC.

J is TRBJ2-5 and V is TRBV12-5, with D perhaps TRBD2 (5 bases). The germline V gene has CDR1 LGHNT and CDR2 FRNRAP. V lost 2 bases and J 5 bases, leaving 12 bases between the germline ends. CDR3 size: 14 residues. In nucleotides, the CDR3 is TGTGCTAGTGGTTTGCCGGGGTTTGGGGAGACCCAGTACTTC. As protein: CASGLPGFGETQYF.

This clone has a handful of counts. The rearrangement joins TRBV2 to TRBJ1-5, with 9 bases matching TRBD1. V dropped 2 bases and J dropped 0; count of bases not matched to a gene: 8. This CDR3 has 18 residues. In germline, CDR1 is SNHLY, CDR2 FYNNEI. Here the CDR3 DNA reads TGTGCCAGCAGTGAACTTGGGACAGGGCTTTATAGCAATCAGCCCCAGCATTTT. As protein: CASSELGTGLYSNQPQHF.

The V and J genes are TRBV18 and TRBJ2-7; D gene ambiguous. This CDR3 is 12 amino acids long. Germline-derived CDR1 and CDR2 are KGHSH and LQKENI. The V gene lost 5 bases and the J gene lost 5 bases, with 10 bases spanning the gap. The CDR3 is CASSALSDEQYF. CDR3 coding DNA: TGTGCCAGCTCAGCGCTAAGTGACGAGCAGTACTTC.

This clone was detected only a few times. V usage is TRBV4-1 and J usage is TRBJ2-1; D could derive from TRBD1 or TRBD2 (7 bases each). Germline-derived CDR1 and CDR2 are MGHRA and YSYEKL. The V and J ends lost 1 base and 4 bases respectively, with 17 bases between them. The CDR3 contains 17 residues. For the CDR3, the DNA is TGCGCCAGCAGCCAAGGGGGGGGACAGCTCTTATACAATGAGCAGTTCTTC. Its translation is CASSQGGGQLLYNEQFF.

The chain combines TRBV11-2 with TRBJ2-3, with D possibly TRBD2 on 6 matching bases. Germline CDR1 is SGHAT and CDR2 is FQNNGV. The CDR3 consists of 18 residues. Trimming took off 5 bases at V and 1 base at J, with 22 bases between the two ends. As DNA, the CDR3 is TGTGCCAGCAGCCCGGGAACGGAGGCGACGGGAGGCACAGATACGCAGTATTTT. Its translation is CASSPGTEATGGTDTQYF.

In its sample, this clone was seen once. The V and J genes are TRBV7-2 and TRBJ2-7; TRBD2 matches 13 bases. The CDR3 covers 15 residues. In germline, CDR1 is SGHTA, CDR2 FQGNSA. The junction had 4 bases not matched to a gene; V was cut back by 4 bases and J by 4 bases. CDR3 sequence reads: CASSSRTSGGYEQYF. CDR3 nucleotide sequence: TGTGCCAGCAGCTCTAGGACTAGCGGGGGATACGAGCAGTACTTC.

The chain employs TRBV18 and TRBJ2-1, with TRBD2 matching 10 bases. V lost 0 bases to trimming and J lost 7 bases; unmatched junction nucleotides: 3. This CDR3 comprises 15 residues. The germline gives CDR1 KGHSH, CDR2 LQKENI. The CDR3 spells CASSPPGLARNEQFF. CDR3 bases: TGTGCCAGCTCACCACCGGGACTAGCGAGAAATGAGCAGTTCTTC.

This clone has more than one count but fewer than ten. The chain couples TRBV4-1 to TRBJ2-2; D is possibly TRBD1 or TRBD2 (5 bases each). Per germline, CDR1 MGHRA and CDR2 YSYEKL. V was pared by 1 base and J by 6 bases, with 9 bases between. The CDR3 runs to 14 residues. CDR3 loop: CASSQGLGAGELFF. DNA of the CDR3: TGCGCCAGCAGCCAAGGGCTGGGGGCCGGGGAGCTGTTTTTT.

The V gene is TRBV30, the J gene TRBJ1-3; D uncertain. V was trimmed by 0 bases and J by 3 bases, leaving 6 bases between them. Germline V gene data show CDR1 as GTSNPN and CDR2 as SVGIG (reference sequence). The CDR3 consists of 13 residues. CDR3 sequence (DNA): TGTGCCTGGAGTGTCGGGCTTGGAAACACCATATATTTT. Protein: CAWSVGLGNTIYF.

The chain employs TRBV19 and TRBJ1-2; 7 nucleotides match TRBD1. This CDR3 is 15 amino acids long. Germline CDR1 is LNHDA and CDR2 is SQIVND (reference sequence). J lost 6 bases, V lost 4 bases, and 11 bases had no gene match. CDR3 coding DNA: TGTGCCAGTAGTACGCCCTCGACAGGGATGGATGGCTACACCTTC. This codes for CASSTPSTGMDGYTF. Filled out from reference TRBV19 and TRBJ1-2, the complete variable domain reads DGGITQSPKYLFRKEGQNVTLSCEQNLNHDAMYWYRQDPGQGLRLIYYSQIVNDFQKGDIAEGYSVSREKKESFPLTVTSAQKNPTAFYLCASSTPSTGMDGYTFGSGTRLTVV.

V is TRBV6-6 and J is TRBJ2-2; D is ambiguous. The CDR3 extends over 12 amino acids. Trimming took off 4 bases at V and 7 bases at J, with 7 bases between the two ends. CDR1 MNHNY and CDR2 SVGAGI come from the germline V gene (reference sequence). CDR3 coding DNA: TGTGCCAGCAGTTCTCCGGTCGGGGAGCTGTTTTTT. Residues: CASSSPVGELFF.

The chain joins TRBV10-3 to TRBJ2-2; D call uncertain. The V gene's germline CDR1 is ENHRY and CDR2 SYGVKD. The ends were cut back, 4 bases at V and 5 bases at J, with 8 bases in the middle. This CDR3 comprises 13 residues. CDR3 nucleotides: TGTGCCATCAGTGCGGACCCAACCGGGGAGCTGTTTTTT. This translates into CAISADPTGELFF.

This chain links TRBV7-2 with TRBJ2-7; no firm D call. V gave up 5 bases and J gave up 3 bases, with 14 bases separating them. The germline V gene has CDR1 SGHTA and CDR2 FQGNSA. This CDR3 contains 14 residues. The CDR3 nucleotides are TGTGCCAGCAGCCCCAGCCGGCGAAGCTACGAGCAGTACTTC. Translating gives CASSPSRRSYEQYF.

The CDR3 DNA sequence: TGTGCCAGCCTGACCTACAGGGAGGGAGACACTGAAGCTTTCTTT. This gives the protein CASLTYREGDTEAFF. This rearrangement joins TRBV7-9 to TRBJ1-1, with D possibly matching TRBD1 (6 bases). CDR1 SEHNR and CDR2 FQNEAQ come from the germline V gene (reference sequence). Trimming left V 8 bases short and J 3 bases short, with 19 bases between. The CDR3 spans 15 residues. Looking up the rest from reference TRBV7-9 and TRBJ1-1 gives the full variable domain: DTGVSQNPRHKITKRGQNVTFRCDPISEHNRLYWYRQTLGQGPEFLTYFQNEAQLEKSRLLSDRFSAERPKGSFSTLEIQRTEQGDSAMYLCASLTYREGDTEAFFGQGTRLTVV.

This clone came up once. The genes are TRBV4-1 and TRBJ2-5, with a possible D match to TRBD1 (6 bases). The CDR3 runs 13 residues. With 5 bases removed from V and 7 bases from J, the gap between germline ends came to 14 bases. CDR1 is MGHRA, CDR2 YSYEKL, per germline. The CDR3 bases are TGCGCCAGCAGCGAACCAGGGGAGACGACCCAGTACTTC. This codes for CASSEPGETTQYF.

The CDR3 DNA reads as TGTGCCAGCAGCTTACAGGCGCGGAACACCGGGGAGCTGTTTTTT. This translates into CASSLQARNTGELFF. This rearrangement joins TRBV7-6 to TRBJ2-2; D is ambiguous. The V and J ends lost 2 bases and 1 base respectively, with 8 bases between them. The germline V gene has CDR1 SGHVS and CDR2 FNYEAQ. CDR3 length: 15 amino acids.